The rows below give T cell receptor beta chains drawn from one sample of a study of blood T cell repertoires in COVID-19. Libraries were prepared by immunoSEQ multiplex PCR; TCRdb keeps only in-frame clonotypes and omits some of them. The repertoire has hundreds of thousands of clones, approximately 87% of them found once; the top ten carry less than 1.6%. The sequenced sample consisted of peripheral blood. The receptors here all came from a woman aged 40 to 50 who had recovered from COVID-19. Both conserved end residues are part of each CDR3. The D gene is left open where the match is weak. The size of a clone is reported for some rows only, either as once, few or many, or as a class for expanded clones.

j_call v_call clone_size d_call cdr3_aa cdr3_nt
TRBJ1-5 TRBV18 once TRBD1 CASSDGQGQPQHF TGTGCCAGCTCAGACGGACAGGGACAGCCCCAGCATTTT
TRBJ2-2 TRBV5-6 - TRBD2 CASSFRLAANTGELFF TGTGCCAGCAGCTTCCGACTAGCGGCGAACACCGGGGAGCTGTTTTTT
TRBJ2-1 TRBV4-3 - TRBD2 CASSQASGDSYNEQFF TGCGCCAGCAGCCAGGCTAGCGGGGACTCCTACAATGAGCAGTTCTTC
TRBJ1-2 TRBV5-1 - - CASSLQGGGYTF TGCGCCAGCAGCTTGCAGGGAGGCGGCTACACCTTC
TRBJ2-5 TRBV15 - - CATSNLFVETQYF TGTGCCACCAGCAACTTATTCGTAGAGACCCAGTACTTC
TRBJ2-1 TRBV19 - TRBD1 CASSSPGQGHYEQFF TGTGCCAGTAGTAGCCCGGGACAGGGACATTATGAGCAGTTCTTC
TRBJ2-3 TRBV5-6 - - CASSLVGASSTDTQYF TGTGCCAGCAGCCTTGTGGGGGCCTCTAGCACAGATACGCAGTATTTT
TRBJ2-1 TRBV9 - TRBD2 CASSVGTSGGAYNEQFF TGTGCCAGCAGCGTAGGGACTAGCGGGGGAGCATACAATGAGCAGTTCTTC
TRBJ2-2 TRBV9 - TRBD1 CASSPTGGSTGELFF TGTGCCAGCAGCCCGACAGGGGGCAGCACCGGGGAGCTGTTTTTT
TRBJ2-1 TRBV11-2 - TRBD1 CASSHYPGQSYNEQFF TGTGCCAGCAGCCATTACCCGGGACAGTCTTACAATGAGCAGTTCTTC
TRBJ1-1 TRBV30 - - CAWSVLGRNTEAFF TGTGCCTGGAGTGTCCTAGGAAGGAACACTGAAGCTTTCTTT
TRBJ2-3 TRBV9 - TRBD2 CASSPGTSAQYF TGTGCCAGCAGCCCCGGGACTAGCGCGCAGTATTTT
TRBJ1-2 TRBV6-1 few - CASSESRDTSYGYTF TGTGCCAGCAGTGAGTCCCGGGACACCTCCTATGGCTACACCTTC
TRBJ1-5 TRBV5-4 - - CASSSGGEGQPQHF TGTGCCAGCAGCTCCGGGGGGGAAGGTCAGCCCCAGCATTTT
TRBJ2-7 TRBV7-6 - TRBD1 CASSPRRQGAVEQYF TGTGCCAGCAGCCCGCGACGACAGGGGGCCGTAGAGCAGTACTTC
TRBJ2-5 TRBV7-2 - TRBD2 CASSLRLAGGETQYF TGTGCCAGCAGCTTACGACTAGCGGGGGGGGAGACCCAGTACTTC
TRBJ2-7 TRBV11-2 - - CASSHDGLNEQYF TGTGCCAGCAGCCATGACGGGTTGAACGAGCAGTACTTC
TRBJ1-6 TRBV30 few - CAWSVTRGGGNSPLHF TGTGCCTGGAGTGTCACCCGGGGGGGTGGAAATTCACCCCTCCACTTT
TRBJ1-2 TRBV7-2 - - CASSLWAGFSEYGYTF TGTGCCAGCAGCCTGTGGGCAGGGTTTTCAGAGTATGGCTACACCTTC
TRBJ2-7 TRBV2 - TRBD2 CASSEWLAGGQGEQYF TGTGCCAGCTCAGAGTGGCTAGCGGGGGGCCAGGGGGAGCAGTACTTC
TRBJ2-5 TRBV6-5 - - CASSYLGGARETQYF TGTGCCAGCAGTTACCTTGGGGGGGCGCGAGAGACCCAGTACTTC
TRBJ2-5 TRBV7-2 - TRBD2 CASSISGGAGETQYF TGTGCCAGCAGCATAAGCGGGGGGGCAGGAGAGACCCAGTACTTC
TRBJ2-7 TRBV28 once TRBD1 CASSGAGTGLTGTYEQYF TGTGCCAGCAGCGGGGCGGGGACAGGGTTGACGGGAACCTACGAGCAGTACTTC
TRBJ1-1 TRBV6-5 - - CASSLDMLTEAFF TGTGCCAGCAGCTTGGACATGCTCACTGAAGCTTTCTTT
TRBJ1-4 TRBV7-9 - - CASSPTGGWENEKLFF TGTGCCAGCAGCCCAACCGGAGGGTGGGAAAATGAAAAACTGTTTTTT
TRBJ1-1 TRBV6-5 - - CASRGNRVPRTEAFF TGTGCCAGCAGAGGTAACAGGGTCCCGAGGACTGAAGCTTTCTTT
TRBJ2-1 TRBV29-1 - TRBD2 CSAEAGTSGASSYNEQFF TGCAGCGCCGAGGCCGGGACTAGCGGGGCTAGCTCCTACAATGAGCAGTTCTTC
TRBJ1-2 TRBV21-1 - - CASSKVGLIYGYTF TGTGCCAGCAGCAAAGTAGGACTAATTTATGGCTACACCTTC
TRBJ2-3 TRBV9 - TRBD1 CASSYRAGLGTGGRDTQYF TGTGCCAGCAGCTACCGAGCCGGGTTGGGGACAGGGGGCAGAGATACGCAGTATTTT
TRBJ1-1 TRBV9 few - CASSQVLNTEAFF TGTGCCAGCAGCCAGGTCTTAAACACTGAAGCTTTCTTT
TRBJ2-3 TRBV5-1 - - CASSLVGRGSDTQYF TGCGCCAGCAGCTTGGTAGGCAGGGGTTCAGATACGCAGTATTTT
TRBJ2-7 TRBV20-1 - - CSASNRVQYF TGCAGTGCTAGTAACAGGGTGCAGTACTTC
TRBJ2-3 TRBV6-5 once - CASSRRGTQYF TGTGCCAGCAGTCGACGGGGGACGCAGTATTTT
TRBJ1-1 TRBV7-9 few TRBD1 CASSPGGLSTEAFF TGTGCCAGCAGCCCAGGGGGGTTGAGCACTGAAGCTTTCTTT
TRBJ2-1 TRBV4-2 - - CASSQDSEGNEQFF TGTGCCAGCAGCCAAGACTCTGAGGGTAATGAGCAGTTCTTC
TRBJ1-2 TRBV7-2 - - CASSLQAGVNYGYTF TGTGCCAGCAGCTTACAGGCAGGTGTTAACTATGGCTACACCTTC
TRBJ1-2 TRBV7-9 - TRBD1 CASSLGQGADGYTF TGTGCCAGCAGCTTGGGACAGGGGGCGGATGGCTACACCTTC
TRBJ1-6 TRBV7-9 - - CASSRPGADGRMYSPLHF TGTGCCAGCAGCCGCCCAGGGGCCGATGGGCGAATGTATTCACCCCTCCACTTT
TRBJ1-2 TRBV19 once - CASSRIGGNYGYTF TGTGCCAGTAGTCGCATCGGGGGAAACTATGGCTACACCTTC
TRBJ1-5 TRBV2 - - CASSDLLGGAQHF TGTGCCAGCAGTGATTTGCTGGGAGGGGCCCAGCATTTT
TRBJ2-3 TRBV30 - - CAWSIRGADTQYF TGTGCCTGGAGTATCAGGGGTGCAGATACGCAGTATTTT
TRBJ1-3 TRBV18 - - CASSLRSHSSGNTIYF TGTGCCAGCTCACTCCGCTCACACAGCTCTGGAAACACCATATATTTT